The 22 T cell receptor beta chains listed next were all sequenced from one sample in a study of tumor-infiltrating lymphocytes in oesophageal squamous cell carcinoma. TCRdb called the PCR reads again in MiXCR, with one record for every CDR3 protein. The sample carries about 14,000 distinct CDR3 sequences, 46% recorded once. What was sequenced was blood. The source is a male donor with esophageal squamous cell carcinoma.

This clonotype is large (0.1 to 1%) by share. The rearrangement joins TRBV7-2 to TRBJ2-1; D possibly corresponds to TRBD2 (6 bases). This CDR3 is built from 14 residues. The ends were cut back, 8 bases at V and 1 base at J, with 12 bases in the middle. Germline loops: CDR1 SGHTA, CDR2 FQGNSA. The CDR3 DNA reads TGTGCCAGCTCCCGGGAGATTTCCTACAATGAGCAGTTCTTC. Protein: CASSREISYNEQFF.

Only one count was recorded for this clonotype. V gene TRBV11-2 combines with J gene TRBJ2-3; D is perhaps TRBD2 (6 bases). The CDR3 spans 14 residues. Trimming stripped 3 bases from V and 6 bases from J, with 13 bases between. Per the germline V gene, CDR1 is SGHAT and CDR2 is FQNNGV. The CDR3 nucleotides read TGTGCCAGCAGCTTGGCGGGGTCCCGCGATACGCAGTATTTT. Protein: CASSLAGSRDTQYF.

The rearrangement links TRBV28 to TRBJ2-5, with 8 bases that match TRBD2. The germline V gene has CDR1 MDHEN and CDR2 SYDVKM. This CDR3 comprises 16 residues. V was clipped by 4 bases and J by 4 bases; unmatched bases: 11. CDR3 sequence reads: CASSSPSGRGRETQYF. The CDR3, as DNA: TGTGCCAGCAGTTCTCCCTCCGGGAGGGGTCGAGAGACCCAGTACTTC. The variable domain in full, with the rest retrieved from reference TRBV28 and TRBJ2-5, is DVKVTQSSRYLVKRTGEKVFLECVQDMDHENMFWYRQDPGLGLRLIYFSYDVKMKEKGDIPEGYSVSREKKERFSLILESASTNQTSMYLCASSSPSGRGRETQYFGPGTRLLVL.

This clonotype came up many times. The chain is built from TRBV12-3 or TRBV12-4 and TRBJ2-2, with D perhaps assigned TRBD1 or TRBD2 (5 bases each). This CDR3 spans 15 amino acids. V dropped 2 bases and J dropped 3 bases, with 10 bases sitting between them. The CDR3, as DNA: TGTGCCAGCAGTTTACGGGACCTACACACCGGGGAGCTGTTTTTT. Translating it yields CASSLRDLHTGELFF.

The J gene is TRBJ2-7, the V gene TRBV12-3 or TRBV12-4, with D possibly being TRBD1 (5 bases). TRBJ2-5 matches the DNA end more closely, so the J call is doubtful. The CDR3 totals 14 residues. The CDR3 protein is CASSFSRVLETQYF. The CDR3 DNA is TGTGCCAGCAGTTTCTCCAGGGTACTAGAGACCCAGTACTTC.

The chain carries TRBV6-1 and TRBJ1-5, with 8 bases identical to TRBD1. Germline V gives CDR1 MNHNS, CDR2 SASEGT. The CDR3 is made up of 15 amino acids. Trimming removed 4 bases from V and 0 bases from J; junction bases left unmatched: 2. Written as DNA, the CDR3 is TGTGCCAGCAGTGCAGGGGGCTATAGCAATCAGCCCCAGCATTTT. Its translation: CASSAGGYSNQPQHF.

Within the sample, this clonotype is medium-sized. V and J are TRBV12-3 or TRBV12-4 and TRBJ2-5; D uncertain. CDR3 length: 12 amino acids. V lost 6 bases to trimming and J lost 3 bases, with 8 bases between them. CDR3 in amino acids: CASSSWEETQYF. CDR3 sequence (DNA): TGTGCCAGCAGCTCCTGGGAAGAGACCCAGTACTTC.

J is TRBJ1-5 and V is TRBV6-6; D not certain. V lost 0 bases and J 3 bases, leaving 24 bases between the germline ends. The CDR3 has 20 amino acids. Germline V gene data show CDR1 as MNHNY and CDR2 as SVGAGI (reference sequence). CDR3 in DNA: TGTGCCAGCAGTTACTCGTGCTTCGGGAGGACCCGAGCTTCCAATCAGCCCCAGCATTTT. Amino acids: CASSYSCFGRTRASNQPQHF.

The chain couples TRBV7-3 to TRBJ2-1; D gene uncertain. Trimming took off 2 bases at V and 0 bases at J, with 14 bases between the two ends. CDR3 size: 17 residues. CDR1 is SGHTA and CDR2 is FQGTGA in the germline V gene. The CDR3 loop is CASSLDSPHSSYNEQFF. In DNA form, the CDR3 reads TGTGCCAGCAGCTTAGATTCTCCGCATAGCTCCTACAATGAGCAGTTCTTC.

This clonotype is medium-sized (0.01 to 0.1%) by share. The genes are TRBV7-3 and TRBJ2-7, with TRBD2 matching 9 bases. Germline values: CDR1 SGHTA, CDR2 FQGTGA. With V trimmed by 1 base and J by 4 bases, 5 bases remained unmatched. This CDR3 spans 15 amino acids. The CDR3 sequence is CASSLKSGGQYEQYF. CDR3 bases: TGTGCCAGCAGCTTAAAAAGCGGGGGGCAGTACGAGCAGTACTTC.

The sample holds many counts of this clonotype. This sequence joins TRBV11-2 and TRBJ1-2; 7 bases are a match to TRBD1. The CDR3 is 15 amino acids. Losses at the gene ends were 7 bases for V and 7 bases for J; bases not matched to a gene: 15. Germline V CDR1 and CDR2: SGHAT, FQNNGV. The CDR3 DNA sequence: TGTGCCAGCACCCCGAGCGGCAGGGGGATGGGTGGCTACACCTTC. This gives the protein CASTPSGRGMGGYTF.

This clonotype was seen only once. Given the absence of the conserved phenylalanine or tryptophan at the CDR3 end, a read error is likely. The DNA is omitted, as the CDR3 cannot be located on it reliably, and the CDR3 follows TCRdb's listing. The chain's CDR3 is CASSLGGGWAYGYTFGSGP. The V and J genes are TRBV12-3 or TRBV12-4 and TRBJ2-3; TRBD1, as called in the table, went unchecked against the DNA. The CDR3 extends over 19 residues, inclusive of both ends.

On this clonotype: A single base separates this from a much larger clone, so it may be a read error. This rearrangement joins TRBV11-2 to TRBJ2-3; D might be TRBD2 (5 bases). Germline V gene lookup returns CDR1 SGHAT and CDR2 FQNNGV. Deletions cut 1 base from V and 14 bases from J, with 25 bases between. This CDR3 is built from 16 residues. The CDR3 DNA reads TGTGCCAGCAGCTTAGTTGCCTCTCTTGACACCGGGGAGCTGTATTTT. This sequence encodes CASSLVASLDTGELYF.

The J gene is TRBJ2-5, the V gene TRBV7-2; D may match TRBD1 or TRBD2 (6 bases each). The CDR3 totals 13 residues. Germline-derived CDR1 and CDR2 are SGHTA and FQGNSA. Trimming took 5 bases from V and 4 from J, leaving 11 bases between them. The CDR3 DNA follows: TGTGCCAGCAGCAGGGGGGTTGGAGAGACCCAGTACTTC. This codes for CASSRGVGETQYF.

This clonotype was detected a few times. The germline gene is not matched at one end of the junction; a read error may be the cause. V and J are TRBV7-2 and TRBJ2-1; 7 bases fit TRBD1. The CDR3 is 15 amino acids. Germline assignment: CDR1 SGHTA and CDR2 FQGNSA. The CDR3 nucleotides are TGTGCCAGCAGCTGGGGACAGTCGAACGATTCACCCCTCCACTTC. This encodes CASSWGQSNDSPLHF.

The chain employs TRBV24-1 and TRBJ2-1; D is possibly TRBD2 (6 bases). The J call may not be correct, given that the DNA end is closer to TRBJ2-7. Germline V lookup: CDR1 KGHDR, CDR2 SFDVKD. The CDR3 consists of 17 residues. The CDR3 here is CATSDSDGLSSYNEQYF. In nucleotides, the CDR3 is TGTGCCACCAGTGATTCTGACGGACTAAGCTCCTACAATGAGCAGTACTTC.

This sequence joins TRBV7-2 and TRBJ2-7; D is uncertain. This CDR3 has 13 amino acids. From germline, CDR1 is SGHTA and CDR2 FQGNSA. V was trimmed by 1 base and J by 0 bases, leaving 4 bases between them. The CDR3 loop reads CASSLGYSYEQYF. The CDR3 nucleotides are TGTGCCAGCAGCTTAGGGTACTCCTACGAGCAGTACTTC.

The chain employs TRBV7-9 and TRBJ2-5, with D possibly called TRBD1 or TRBD2 (7 bases each). The J call is doubtful: the DNA matches TRBJ2-1 better. The CDR3 extends over 15 amino acids. Germline V CDR1 and CDR2: SEHNR, FQNEAQ (reference sequence). In DNA form, the CDR3 reads TGTGCCAGCAGCTTCCGGGACAGCGGGGACTATGAGCAGTTCTTC. It encodes CASSFRDSGDYEQFF.

This clonotype was counted between two and nine times. The genes are TRBV12-3 or TRBV12-4 and TRBJ2-1; D unclear. The CDR3 runs 14 residues. V was trimmed by 5 bases and J by 4 bases, leaving 12 bases between them. CDR3 nucleotides: TGTGCCAGCAGTCCGACGCGACTTTACAATGAGCAGTTCTTC. Translating gives CASSPTRLYNEQFF.

Details on this clonotype: With a much larger clone just one base away, this may be a read error. J is TRBJ1-1 and V is TRBV5-4; D ambiguous. Germline lookup yields CDR1 SGHNT and CDR2 YYREEE (reference sequence). There are 11 residues in the CDR3. This CDR3 reads CVSSSPQEAFF. CDR3 in DNA: TGTGTCAGCAGCTCGCCACAGGAAGCTTTCTTT. The complete variable domain, with remaining parts taken from reference TRBV5-4 and TRBJ1-1, reads ETGVTQSPTHLIKTRGQQVTLRCSSQSGHNTVSWYQQALGQGPQFIFQYYREEENGRGNFPPRFSGLQFPNYSSELNVNALELDDSALYLCVSSSPQEAFFGQGTRLTVV.

This clonotype came up once. CDR3 residues: CASSLVSWYSNQPQHF. In nucleotides, the CDR3 is TGTGCCAGCAGCTTAGTTAGCTGGTATAGCAATCAGCCCCAGCATTTT. V is TRBV7-9 and J is TRBJ1-5; the D is unclear. V shed 1 base and J shed 0 bases, with 10 bases lying between them. There are 16 residues in the CDR3. Germline lookup yields CDR1 SEHNR and CDR2 FQNEAQ (reference sequence).

The chain combines TRBV10-1 with TRBJ2-6, with TRBD2 identical over 12 bases. The J call could be wrong; TRBJ2-1 is a better fit for the DNA end. Germline-derived CDR1 and CDR2 are WNHNN and SYGVQD (reference sequence). The CDR3 runs to 17 residues. CDR3 protein: CASSARLAGGPSNEQFF. In DNA form, the CDR3 reads TGCGCCAGCAGTGCTCGGCTAGCGGGAGGGCCCTCGAATGAGCAGTTCTTC.